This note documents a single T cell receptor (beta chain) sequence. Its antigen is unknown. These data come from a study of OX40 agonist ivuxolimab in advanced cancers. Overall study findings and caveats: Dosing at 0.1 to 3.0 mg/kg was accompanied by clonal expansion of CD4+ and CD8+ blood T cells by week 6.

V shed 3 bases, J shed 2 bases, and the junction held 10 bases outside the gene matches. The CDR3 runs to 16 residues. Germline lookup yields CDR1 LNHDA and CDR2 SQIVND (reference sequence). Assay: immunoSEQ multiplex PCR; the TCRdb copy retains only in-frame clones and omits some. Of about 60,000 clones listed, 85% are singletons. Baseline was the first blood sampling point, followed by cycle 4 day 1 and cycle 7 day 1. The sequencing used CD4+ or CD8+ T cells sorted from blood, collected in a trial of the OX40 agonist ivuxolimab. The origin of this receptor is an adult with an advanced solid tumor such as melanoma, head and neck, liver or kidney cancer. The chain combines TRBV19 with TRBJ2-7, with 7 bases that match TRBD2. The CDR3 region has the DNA TGTGCCAGTAGTATTGGTCCCCCTAGCGGTACCTACGAGCAGTACTTC. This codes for CASSIGPPSGTYEQYF.